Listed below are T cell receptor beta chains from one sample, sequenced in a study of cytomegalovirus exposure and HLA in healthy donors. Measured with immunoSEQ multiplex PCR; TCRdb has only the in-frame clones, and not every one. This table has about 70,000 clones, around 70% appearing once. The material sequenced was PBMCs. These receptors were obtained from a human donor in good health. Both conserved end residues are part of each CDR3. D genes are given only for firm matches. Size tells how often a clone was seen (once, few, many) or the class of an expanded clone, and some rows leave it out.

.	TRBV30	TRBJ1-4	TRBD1	TGTGCCTGGATGCGACAGGGGGATGAAAAACTGTTTTTT	CAWMRQGDEKLFF
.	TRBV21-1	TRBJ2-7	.	TGTGCCAGCAGCAAGGGCCAGCCCTACGAGCAGTACTTC	CASSKGQPYEQYF
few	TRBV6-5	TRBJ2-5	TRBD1	TGTGCCAGCTGGGGACAGGGTATTATAGAGACCCAGTACTTC	CASWGQGIIETQYF
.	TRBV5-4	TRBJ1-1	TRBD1	TGTGCCAGCAGCTCGGGACAGCCAAACACTGAAGCTTTCTTT	CASSSGQPNTEAFF
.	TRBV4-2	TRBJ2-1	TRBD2	TGTGCCAGCAGCCAAGAGGGACTAGCGGGGTCCTACAATGAGCAGTTCTTC	CASSQEGLAGSYNEQFF
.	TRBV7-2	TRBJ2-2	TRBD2	TGTGCCAGCAGCTTAGGGAGGCTAGCGGCCTCGAACACCGGGGAGCTGTTTTTT	CASSLGRLAASNTGELFF
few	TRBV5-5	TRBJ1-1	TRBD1	TGTGCCAGCAGCCTCGGGACAGGGTACGCTGAAGCTTTCTTT	CASSLGTGYAEAFF
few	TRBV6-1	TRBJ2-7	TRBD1	TGTGCCAGCAGTGAAGGGACAGGGGGATACGAGCAGTACTTC	CASSEGTGGYEQYF
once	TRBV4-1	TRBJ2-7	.	TGCGCCAGCAGCCAAGAGGAGACTAGCTACGAGCAGTACTTC	CASSQEETSYEQYF
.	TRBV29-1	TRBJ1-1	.	TGCAGCGCGGATCTGGCGGGCACTGAAGCTTTCTTT	CSADLAGTEAFF
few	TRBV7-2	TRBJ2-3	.	TGTGCCAGCAGAAAAACAGGAGATACGCAGTATTTT	CASRKTGDTQYF
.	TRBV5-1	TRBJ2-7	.	TGCGCCAGCAGCTTGCTCATCGGGACTCCATCCTACGAGCAGTACTTC	CASSLLIGTPSYEQYF
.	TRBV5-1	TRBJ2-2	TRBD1	TGCGCCAGCACACAGGGGGGAGCCGGGGAGCTGTTTTTT	CASTQGGAGELFF
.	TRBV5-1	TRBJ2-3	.	TGCGCCAGCAGCTACGAGGGACAACGGAATACGCAGTATTTT	CASSYEGQRNTQYF
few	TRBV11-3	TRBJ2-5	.	TGTGCCAGCAGCCTACCTCCTCAACAGGGAACCACCAGGGAGACCCAGTACTTC	CASSLPPQQGTTRETQYF
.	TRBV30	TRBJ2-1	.	TGTGCCTGGAGCAGGGCCTCCTACAATGAGCAGTTCTTC	CAWSRASYNEQFF
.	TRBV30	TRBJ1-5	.	TGTGCCTGGGCTAGAAAGGCCAATCAGCCCCAGCATTTT	CAWARKANQPQHF
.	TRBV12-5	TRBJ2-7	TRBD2	TGTGCTAGTGGTCCCCCGGGACTAGGAGTACCCTACGAGCAGTACTTC	CASGPPGLGVPYEQYF
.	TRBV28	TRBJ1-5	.	TGTGCCAGCAGTCCTACAGGGCTACGCAATCAGCCCCAGCATTTT	CASSPTGLRNQPQHF
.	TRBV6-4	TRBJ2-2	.	TGTGCCAGCAGTGACTCCGGGGAGAACACCGGGGAGCTGTTTTTT	CASSDSGENTGELFF
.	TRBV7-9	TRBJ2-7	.	TGTGCCAGCAGCCGACAGAACTACGAGCAGTACTTC	CASSRQNYEQYF
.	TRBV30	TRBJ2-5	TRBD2	TGTGCCTGGAGCAGACTAGCGGGAGTAAGGGAGACCCAGTACTTC	CAWSRLAGVRETQYF
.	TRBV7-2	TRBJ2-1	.	TGTGCCAGCAGCCAGGGAACAAGCTCCTACAATGAGCAGTTCTTC	CASSQGTSSYNEQFF
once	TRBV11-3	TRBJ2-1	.	TGTGCCAGCAGCTTAGGAGGTAGCGGAGGAAATGAGCAGTTCTTC	CASSLGGSGGNEQFF
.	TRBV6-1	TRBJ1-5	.	TGTGCCAGCAGTGGCCGGGAGAAAGCTATTAGCAATCAGCCCCAGCATTTT	CASSGREKAISNQPQHF
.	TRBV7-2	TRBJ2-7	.	TGTGCCAGCAGCTCCCGGCGGGACGGGTACTACGAGCAGTACTTC	CASSSRRDGYYEQYF
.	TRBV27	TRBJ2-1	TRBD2	TGTGCCAGCAGTTCGGGACTAGATGAGCAGTTCTTC	CASSSGLDEQFF
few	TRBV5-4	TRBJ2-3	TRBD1	TGTGCCAGCAGCCGGGACAGGGGAGTAGATACGCAGTATTTT	CASSRDRGVDTQYF
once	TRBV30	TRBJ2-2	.	TGTGCCTGGGATCGGGTTGGGAACACCGGGGAGCTGTTTTTT	CAWDRVGNTGELFF
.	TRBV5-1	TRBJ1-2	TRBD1	TGCGCCAGCAGCCCGGGACAGGGGGGGGACTATGGCTACACCTTC	CASSPGQGGDYGYTF
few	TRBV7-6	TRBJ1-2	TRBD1	TGTGCCAGCAGCTTAACTCCGGGACAGGGAGCTAACTATGGCTACACCTTC	CASSLTPGQGANYGYTF
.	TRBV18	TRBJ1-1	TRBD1	TGTGCCAGCTCGGGGACAGGGCGAATAGGGAGGAACACTGAAGCTTTCTTT	CASSGTGRIGRNTEAFF
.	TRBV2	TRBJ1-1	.	TGTGCCAGCAGTGAGATGGAGGGGACTGAAGCTTTCTTT	CASSEMEGTEAFF
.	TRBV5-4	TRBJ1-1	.	TGTGCCAGCAGCTTGGCCTGGCAGGAAAACACTGAAGCTTTCTTT	CASSLAWQENTEAFF
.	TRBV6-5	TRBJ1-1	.	TGTGCCAGCAGTTACTCCTGGGCGGGGGGATCGACTGAAGCTTTCTTT	CASSYSWAGGSTEAFF
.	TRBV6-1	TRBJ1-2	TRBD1	TGTGCCAGCAGTGAAGCGCAGGGGGTGAACTATGGCTACACCTTC	CASSEAQGVNYGYTF
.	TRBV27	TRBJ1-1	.	TGTGCCAGCAGTCCTATGCCGAACACTGAAGCTTTCTTT	CASSPMPNTEAFF